One sample yielded the 25 T cell receptor beta chains listed below, sequenced in a study of T cells in narcolepsy. Using immunoSEQ multiplex PCR, the repertoire was profiled, and TCRdb retains in-frame clones only, with some absent. The sample lists 30,000 to 35,000 clones; 87% were seen once. Sequenced material: CD45RA- memory CD4+ T cells from PBMCs. The origin of the receptors is a human donor with narcolepsy.

The CDR3, as DNA: TGTGCCTGGAGTGTACTGACAGCCATGGGGCCCCAGCATTTT. Amino acids: CAWSVLTAMGPQHF. J is TRBJ1-5 and V is TRBV30; tentatively, D is TRBD1 (5 bases). The CDR3 extends over 14 amino acids. The germline CDR1 and CDR2 sequences are GTSNPN and SVGIG (reference sequence). Trimming removed 0 bases from V and 9 bases from J, with 15 bases in between.

Concerning this clone itself: Relative to the germline gene, one junction end is altered; a read error may explain this. The chain uses TRBV5-1 and TRBJ1-2, with a tentative D call TRBD1 (5 bases). Germline loops: CDR1 SGHRS, CDR2 YFSETQ. CDR3 length: 14 residues. The CDR3 DNA reads as TGCGCCAGCAGCTTGGAAGGGCCCGGGGCTGGCTACGCCTTC. Translating gives CASSLEGPGAGYAF. Using reference TRBV5-1 and TRBJ1-2 for the parts outside the CDR3, the full variable domain is KAGVTQTPRYLIKTRGQQVTLSCSPISGHRSVSWYQQTPGQGLQFLFEYFSETQRNKGNFPGRFSGRQFSNSRSEMNVSTLELGDSALYLCASSLEGPGAGYAFGSGTRLTVV.

The genes are TRBV6-6 and TRBJ1-6; TRBD1 agrees at 8 bases. V lost 6 bases, J lost 7 bases, and 8 bases stayed unmatched. Looked up from germline, CDR1 is MNHNY and CDR2 is SVGAGI (reference sequence). The CDR3 runs to 15 residues. CDR3 protein: CASSPARTGNSPLHF. DNA for the CDR3: TGTGCCAGCAGCCCCGCGCGGACAGGGAATTCACCCCTCCACTTT.

V and J are TRBV12-5 and TRBJ1-5; D ambiguous. Trimming left V 3 bases short and J 1 base short, with 7 bases between. The CDR3 loop spans 14 amino acids. CDR1 and CDR2 from the germline V gene are LGHNT and FRNRAP. Here the CDR3 reads CASGFSGSNQPQHF. Written as DNA, the CDR3 is TGTGCTAGTGGTTTTTCTGGGAGCAATCAGCCCCAGCATTTT.

This clone has only a few counts. The chain couples TRBV20-1 to TRBJ1-1; the D gene is possibly TRBD1 (5 bases). CDR1 and CDR2 from the germline V gene are DFQATT and SNEGSKA (reference sequence). This CDR3 has 11 residues. With 6 bases removed from V and 6 bases from J, the gap between germline ends came to 11 bases. The CDR3 protein is CSAPRGAEAFF. The CDR3 DNA sequence: TGCAGTGCCCCTCGGGGGGCTGAAGCTTTCTTT.

J is TRBJ2-7 and V is TRBV18, with D perhaps matching TRBD1 (5 bases). Trimming took 6 bases from V and 2 from J, leaving 14 bases between them. This CDR3 contains 14 residues. Germline V CDR1 and CDR2: KGHSH, LQKENI. This CDR3 is CASSQSRQTYEQYF. In nucleotides, the CDR3 is TGTGCCAGCTCCCAAAGTCGACAGACCTACGAGCAGTACTTC.

The chain carries TRBV19 and TRBJ2-3; 16 bases line up with TRBD2. The CDR3 sequence is 20 residues long. Germline CDR1 reads LNHDA; CDR2 reads SQIVND (reference sequence). The trim removed 8 bases at V and 1 base at J, leaving 15 bases unmatched. CDR3 region: CASRTAGLAGGPRGTDTQYF. DNA of the CDR3: TGTGCCAGTCGAACTGCGGGACTAGCGGGGGGGCCGCGCGGCACAGATACGCAGTATTTT.

This chain connects TRBV2 to TRBJ2-1; 11 bases line up with TRBD2. This CDR3 is 18 amino acids long. Trimming removed 4 bases from V and 7 bases from J; junction bases left unmatched: 15. Germline V CDR1 and CDR2: SNHLY, FYNNEI. This CDR3 is CASSGKKGIAGGYNEQFF. The CDR3 nucleotides read TGTGCCAGCAGTGGAAAAAAGGGTATAGCGGGAGGGTATAATGAGCAGTTCTTC.

The chain recombines TRBV11-2 with TRBJ1-4; TRBD1 aligns across 8 bases. Germline V gene data show CDR1 as SGHAT and CDR2 as FQNNGV. V lost 5 bases, J lost 1 base, and 3 bases stayed unmatched. The CDR3 spans 15 residues. The CDR3 spells CASSPGQGTNEKLFF. The CDR3 coding sequence is TGTGCCAGCAGCCCCGGACAGGGAACTAATGAAAAACTGTTTTTT. Full variable domain (missing parts from reference TRBV11-2 and TRBJ1-4): EAGVAQSPRYKIIEKRQSVAFWCNPISGHATLYWYQQILGQGPKLLIQFQNNGVVDDSQLPKDRFSAERLKGVDSTLKIQPAKLEDSAVYLCASSPGQGTNEKLFFGSGTQLSVL.

In its sample, this clone was seen a few times. The chain carries TRBV7-2 and TRBJ2-7; 10 bases are a match to TRBD1. The CDR3 spans 16 residues. CDR1 SGHTA and CDR2 FQGNSA come from the germline V gene. The J segment lost 1 base and the V segment lost 8 bases, leaving 11 bases of the junction unmatched. This chain's CDR3 is CASRGGQGRFSYEQYF. The CDR3 coding sequence is TGTGCCAGCCGAGGGGGACAGGGGAGGTTTTCCTACGAGCAGTACTTC.

This chain links TRBV18 with TRBJ2-1; tentatively, D is TRBD2 (5 bases). The CDR3 consists of 17 residues. CDR1 and CDR2 (germline): KGHSH, LQKENI. Trimming took off 2 bases at V and 5 bases at J, with 19 bases between the two ends. The CDR3 nucleotides read TGTGCCAGCTCACCATCCGGGGTCAATTCCCCTAACAATGAGCAGTTCTTC. It translates to CASSPSGVNSPNNEQFF.

This clone was seen once. V usage is TRBV28 and J usage is TRBJ2-7; possible D gene TRBD2, 5 bases. V lost 8 bases and J 1 base, leaving 12 bases between the germline ends. The CDR3 is made up of 13 amino acids. Germline values: CDR1 MDHEN, CDR2 SYDVKM. CDR3 in amino acids: CASLDSVSYEQYF. The CDR3 nucleotides read TGTGCCAGCCTCGATAGCGTATCCTACGAGCAGTACTTC.

The gene calls are TRBV28 and TRBJ1-6; TRBD1 agrees at 8 bases. CDR1 and CDR2 (germline): MDHEN, SYDVKM. V dropped 8 bases and J dropped 14; count of bases not matched to a gene: 11. There are 13 residues in the CDR3. The CDR3: CASRRQGSTALHF. CDR3 coding DNA: TGTGCCAGCCGGCGACAGGGGTCCACCGCCCTCCACTTT.

The rearrangement joins TRBV7-2 to TRBJ2-7; 11 bases map to TRBD2. The CDR3 sequence is 15 residues long. Germline V gene data show CDR1 as SGHTA and CDR2 as FQGNSA. Trimming took 2 bases from V and 6 from J; bases not matched to a gene: 6. CDR3 protein: CASSLWGLAGGEQYF. Here the CDR3 DNA reads TGTGCCAGCAGCTTATGGGGGCTAGCGGGAGGCGAGCAGTACTTC.

The genes are TRBV2 and TRBJ2-1; 11 positions agree with TRBD1. J gave up 9 bases and V 6 bases, and 10 bases lay outside the gene matches. CDR3 length equals 15 residues. In germline, CDR1 is SNHLY, CDR2 FYNNEI. CDR3 in amino acids: CASRDRDRGAGEQFF. For the CDR3, the DNA is TGTGCCAGCAGAGACCGGGACAGGGGGGCAGGTGAGCAGTTCTTC.

The chain links TRBV19 to TRBJ1-1; no firm D call. The CDR3 runs to 13 residues. The V end lost 5 bases, the J end lost 3 bases, and 10 bases lay between the germline ends. Germline V gene lookup returns CDR1 LNHDA and CDR2 SQIVND (reference sequence). This CDR3 is CASSPHMDTEAFF. The CDR3 nucleotides read TGTGCCAGTAGTCCCCACATGGACACTGAAGCTTTCTTT.

The chain uses TRBV6-1 and TRBJ2-7; TRBD2 is a possible D gene (6 bases). CDR3 size: 15 residues. V dropped 5 bases and J dropped 0 bases, with 14 bases sitting between them. Germline CDR1 and CDR2: MNHNS and SASEGT. CDR3 DNA: TGTGCCAGCAGTTTTGCTTTAGCGGTCTCCTACGAGCAGTACTTC. This encodes CASSFALAVSYEQYF.

The rearrangement joins TRBV18 to TRBJ1-1; D remains unclear. V gave up 6 bases and J gave up 1 base, with 12 bases separating them. This CDR3 is built from 14 residues. Looked up from germline, CDR1 is KGHSH and CDR2 is LQKENI. The CDR3 protein is CASSNGGSNTEAFF. The CDR3, as DNA: TGTGCCAGCTCGAACGGTGGTTCGAACACTGAAGCTTTCTTT.

Comment on this clone: Other DNA sequences in the same sample also yield this CDR3. The rearrangement uses TRBV2 and TRBJ1-6; D remains ambiguous. The V end lost 4 bases, the J end lost 9 bases, and 10 bases lay between the germline ends. This CDR3 has 13 residues. The germline V gene has CDR1 SNHLY and CDR2 FYNNEI. The CDR3 sequence: CASSGGVSSPLHF. CDR3 nucleotides: TGTGCCAGCAGTGGGGGAGTAAGTTCACCCCTCCACTTT.

The rearrangement joins TRBV5-1 to TRBJ2-7; D is undetermined. The germline CDR1 and CDR2 sequences are SGHRS and YFSETQ. Trimming stripped 0 bases from V and 2 bases from J, with 6 bases between. This CDR3 is 13 amino acids long. For the CDR3, the DNA is TGCGCCAGCAGCTTGGGGGCCCCCTACGAGCAGTACTTC. Translating gives CASSLGAPYEQYF.

This clone was recorded once. This chain connects TRBV14 to TRBJ1-2; 7 positions match TRBD1. V dropped 8 bases and J dropped 3; count of bases not matched to a gene: 6. Germline loops: CDR1 SGHDN, CDR2 FVKESK. The CDR3 is 13 residues long. The DNA of the CDR3 is TGTGCCAGCGGGAGGGGGCGCGACTATGGCTACACCTTC. This gives the protein CASGRGRDYGYTF.

The V gene is TRBV28, the J gene TRBJ2-7; 9 bases are a match to TRBD2. The V and J ends lost 4 bases and 2 bases, in that order; junction bases with no gene match: 15. The CDR3 has 18 residues. From germline, CDR1 is MDHEN and CDR2 SYDVKM. The CDR3 loop is CASSSQAAGGFRPYEQYF. The CDR3 DNA reads as TGTGCCAGCAGTTCCCAGGCAGCGGGAGGCTTCCGACCCTACGAGCAGTACTTC.

This chain connects TRBV7-8 to TRBJ1-2, with D tentatively TRBD1 (6 bases). V lost 4 bases and J lost 4, with 25 bases in between. Germline CDR1 and CDR2: SGHVS and FQNEAQ. The CDR3 covers 18 residues. The CDR3 spells CASSSETGTSKRGYGYTF. The CDR3 region has the DNA TGTGCCAGCAGCTCAGAAACCGGGACATCAAAAAGAGGCTATGGCTACACCTTC.

The chain has TRBV19 and TRBJ2-3; the D gene is possibly TRBD2 (6 bases). The germline gives CDR1 LNHDA, CDR2 SQIVND (reference sequence). This CDR3 has 11 amino acids. V was shortened by 5 bases and J by 6 bases, with 6 bases between the two germline ends. The CDR3 region is CASSAGDTQYF. The CDR3, as DNA: TGTGCCAGTAGTGCGGGGGATACGCAGTATTTT.

A single count supports this clone. The gene calls are TRBV27 and TRBJ2-5; D may correspond to TRBD1 or TRBD2 (6 bases each). The CDR3 covers 15 residues. The ends were cut back, 5 bases at V and 7 bases at J, with 20 bases in the middle. Germline lookup yields CDR1 MNHEY and CDR2 SMNVEV (reference sequence). The CDR3 DNA reads as TGTGCCAGCAGTCCTCGGGGGCAGTCTACCCGGACCCAGTACTTC. Translating it yields CASSPRGQSTRTQYF.